This TCR beta chain was recovered during a study of T cell responses to AZD1222 COVID-19 vaccine. Study conclusions and caveats: Clonal diversity was possibly underestimated, and white British individuals and females predominated among donors. When two AZD1222 doses had been given, Spike-specific TCR breadth and depth rose.

The CDR3 extends over 15 amino acids. CDR1 and CDR2 from the germline V gene are MNHEY and SVGEGT. J lost 2 bases, V lost 3 bases, and 2 bases had no gene match. Here immunoSEQ multiplex PCR was the method, and the copy in TCRdb shows in-frame clones only, minus some. This table holds about 28,000 clones, around nine tenths found once. As to this clone: What it recognizes is unknown.

The receptor was isolated from an adult in good health. The sequencing used peripheral blood, collected on day 0 of AZD1222 vaccination. The rearrangement uses TRBV6-2 or TRBV6-3 and TRBJ2-3, with 10 bases matching TRBD2. CDR3 DNA sequence: TGTGCCAGCAGTTATGGGACTAGCGACACAGATACGCAGTATTTT. Protein: CASSYGTSDTDTQYF.